A single sample is the source of the 5 T cell receptor delta chains below, sequenced in a study of Vδ1+ human thymocytes. The template was reverse-transcribed extracted RNA. Multiplex PCR used pooled V-gene forward primers and a constant-region reverse primer to amplify CDR3s. TCRdb reapplied CATT to the multiplex PCR reads. This table holds under 30,000 delta-chain clones, around 7.7% found once. These receptors have no known antigen. Study results and caveats: Thymic TRG and TRD repertoires appeared highly polyclonal.

Sequenced material: Vdelta1+ gamma-delta thymocytes from the thymus. The subset here: FACS-sorted CD3+ TCRalphabeta- TCRVdelta1+ TCRVdelta2- thymocytes. Every receptor here comes from a girl under three years old who had congenital heart surgery.

Comment on this clone: Other DNA variants within this sample encode the same CDR3. The J gene is TRDJ1, the V gene TRDV1, with a tentative D call TRDD3 (6 bases). The CDR3 sequence is 20 residues long. CDR1 TSWWSYY and CDR2 QGS come from the germline V gene. Trimming left V 4 bases short and J 9 bases short, with 36 bases between. The CDR3 sequence: CALGVPPEGTGGPGVTELIF. In nucleotides, the CDR3 is TGTGCTCTTGGGGTCCCCCCGGAGGGAACCGGGGGTCCTGGGGTTACGGAACTCATCTTT.

This clone counts as medium-sized. The gene calls are TRDV2 and TRDJ1; 12 nucleotides line up with TRDD3. V was pared by 0 bases and J by 2 bases, with 6 bases of the junction left unmatched. Germline values: CDR1 GEAIGNYY, CDR2 EKD. This CDR3 spans 17 amino acids. The CDR3 sequence: CACDTWPGGYETDKLIF. The CDR3 DNA sequence: TGTGCCTGTGACACCTGGCCTGGGGGATACGAAACCGATAAACTCATCTTT.

The rearrangement joins TRDV1 to TRDJ1, with D perhaps matching TRDD3 (5 bases). The germline V gene has CDR1 TSWWSYY and CDR2 QGS. V gave up 3 bases and J gave up 0 bases, with 17 bases separating them. This CDR3 has 17 amino acids. The DNA of the CDR3 is TGTGCTCTTGGGGATCCAATACAGGGGACGAACACCGATAAACTCATCTTT. Translated: CALGDPIQGTNTDKLIF.

The table lists this clone with a few counts. One junction end disagrees with the germline gene, perhaps due to a read error. The chain couples TRDV1 to TRDJ1, with D hard to call. This CDR3 contains 14 residues. Germline V gene data show CDR1 as TSWWSYY and CDR2 as QGS. Written as DNA, the CDR3 is TGTGCTCTTGGGGACGGAAGAGCCACCGGTAAACTCATCTTT. Protein sequence: CALGDGRATGKLIF.

This clone was detected a few times. Relative to the germline gene, one junction end is altered; a read error may explain this. The V call is TRDV1, the J call TRDJ1; 11 bases line up with TRDD3. This CDR3 region has 21 residues. Germline V lookup: CDR1 TSWWSYY, CDR2 QGS. CDR3 nucleotides: TGTGCCCTTGGGGAACTAGTACGACCTCTTGGGGGATACGCTCCCACCGATAAACTCATCTTT. Protein product: CALGELVRPLGGYAPTDKLIF.